These T cell receptor beta chains were read from a single sample in a study of blood T cells in healthy people across ages. TCRdb itself ran the 5' RACE reads through MiXCR, one entry per CDR3 protein. Of around 650,000 distinct CDR3 sequences detected, 35% to 50% appear once; the ten largest clones hold around 30%. Sequenced sample: blood. These receptors were taken from a man older than 75 in good health. Each CDR3 is given with its conserved first and last residue. Fields, in order: CDR3 length, D gene, V gene, clone size, J gene, CDR3 protein, CDR3 DNA. D genes are given only for firm matches. Rows give clone size only sometimes, using once, few, many, or a class for an expanded clone.

13	-	TRBV20-1	-	TRBJ2-5	CSVTRPYQETQYF	TGCAGTGTGACGAGGCCGTACCAAGAGACCCAGTACTTC
15	-	TRBV7-8	few	TRBJ2-3	CASSPRRGREDTQYF	TGTGCCAGCAGCCCCAGGCGGGGGCGGGAAGATACGCAGTATTTT
17	TRBD2	TRBV7-9	-	TRBJ2-1	CASSPRGGQSSYNEQFF	TGTGCCAGCAGTCCACGGGGGGGGCAGAGCTCCTACAATGAGCAGTTCTTC
16	-	TRBV11-2	-	TRBJ1-6	CASSPPGPKNNSPLHF	TGTGCCAGCAGCCCGCCGGGGCCGAAAAATAATTCACCCCTCCACTTT
18	TRBD2	TRBV7-8	-	TRBJ2-2	CASSRLASGGSNTGELFF	TGTGCCAGCAGCCGCTTAGCTAGCGGGGGGTCGAACACCGGGGAGCTGTTTTTT
10	-	TRBV20-1	-	TRBJ1-2	CSATQRGYTF	TGCAGTGCTACGCAGCGGGGCTACACCTTC
15	TRBD1	TRBV27	few	TRBJ1-2	CASSFEPGTGDGYTF	TGTGCCAGCAGTTTCGAACCCGGGACAGGGGATGGCTACACCTTC
17	-	TRBV7-3	few	TRBJ2-3	CASTKYRLRASTDTQYF	TGTGCCAGCACCAAATATCGGCTACGTGCTAGCACAGATACGCAGTATTTT
14	-	TRBV11-2	-	TRBJ2-5	CASSQNRIQETQYF	TGTGCCAGCAGCCAAAACAGGATTCAAGAGACCCAGTACTTC
15	-	TRBV29-1	-	TRBJ2-5	CSVGRSGGADNERYF	TGCAGCGTGGGGAGGTCGGGCGGGGCCGACAATGAGCGGTACTTC